The source of this T cell receptor beta chain is a study of T cell responses to AZD1222 COVID-19 vaccine. CDR1 is SNHLY and CDR2 is FYNNEI in the germline V gene. The V gene lost 8 bases and the J gene lost 5 bases, with 14 bases spanning the gap. The CDR3 runs 13 residues. The protocol was immunoSEQ multiplex PCR, while the TCRdb copy is restricted to in-frame clones and leaves out a portion. The sample gives under 150,000 clones, 80% to 90% of which show up once; roughly 2.3% is in the top ten. About this clone: Its antigen is undetermined.

Broader study findings: Seropositive status at baseline applied to only a handful of AZD1222 recipients. Unmutated variant regions are reportedly the target of nearly half of TCRs that are spike-specific. Recipients of two AZD1222 doses showed rising Spike-specific TCR breadth and depth.

This material consisted of peripheral blood, taken on day 0 of AZD1222 vaccination. This clonotype was obtained from an adult in good health. The chain employs TRBV2 and TRBJ2-3; D is unclear. The CDR3 reads CASEIQARDTQYF. Written as DNA, the CDR3 is TGTGCCAGCGAGATTCAGGCAAGAGATACGCAGTATTTT.